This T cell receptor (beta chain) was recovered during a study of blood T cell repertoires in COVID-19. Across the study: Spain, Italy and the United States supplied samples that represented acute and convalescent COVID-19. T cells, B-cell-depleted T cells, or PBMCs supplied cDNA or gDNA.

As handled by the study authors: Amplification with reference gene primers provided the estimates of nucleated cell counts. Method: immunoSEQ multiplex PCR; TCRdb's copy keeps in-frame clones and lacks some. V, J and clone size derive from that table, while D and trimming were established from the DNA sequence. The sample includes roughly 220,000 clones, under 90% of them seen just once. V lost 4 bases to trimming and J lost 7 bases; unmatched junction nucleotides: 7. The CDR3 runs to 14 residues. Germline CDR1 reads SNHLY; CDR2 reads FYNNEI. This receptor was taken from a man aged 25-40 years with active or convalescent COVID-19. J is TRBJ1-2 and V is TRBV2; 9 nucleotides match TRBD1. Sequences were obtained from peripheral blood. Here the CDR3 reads CASSGDRVPSGYTF. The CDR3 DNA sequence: TGTGCCAGCAGTGGGGACAGGGTTCCATCTGGCTACACCTTC.